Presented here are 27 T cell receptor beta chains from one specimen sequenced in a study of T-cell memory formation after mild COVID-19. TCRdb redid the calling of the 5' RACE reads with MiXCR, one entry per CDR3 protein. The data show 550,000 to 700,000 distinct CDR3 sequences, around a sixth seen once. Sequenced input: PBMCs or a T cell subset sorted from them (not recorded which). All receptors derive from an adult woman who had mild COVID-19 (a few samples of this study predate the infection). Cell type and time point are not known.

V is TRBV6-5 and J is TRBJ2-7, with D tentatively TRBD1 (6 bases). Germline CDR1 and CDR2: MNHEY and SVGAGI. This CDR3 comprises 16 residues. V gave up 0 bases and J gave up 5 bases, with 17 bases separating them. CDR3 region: CASSYSAGALRDEQYF. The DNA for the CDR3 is TGTGCCAGCAGTTACTCGGCAGGGGCCTTAAGGGACGAGCAGTACTTC.

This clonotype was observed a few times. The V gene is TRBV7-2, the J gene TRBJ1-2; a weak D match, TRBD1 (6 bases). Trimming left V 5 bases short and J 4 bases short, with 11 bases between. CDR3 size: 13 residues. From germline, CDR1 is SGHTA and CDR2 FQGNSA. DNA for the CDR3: TGTGCCAGCAGCCAATGGACAGCCTATGGCTACACCTTC. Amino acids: CASSQWTAYGYTF.

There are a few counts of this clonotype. The CDR3 loop reads CASSQVGLLEQFF. CDR3 coding DNA: TGTGCCAGCAGCCAAGTAGGACTGTTAGAGCAGTTCTTC. The gene calls are TRBV3-1 and TRBJ2-1; possible D gene TRBD2, 5 bases. CDR1 is LGHDT and CDR2 is YNNKEL in the germline V gene (reference sequence). The CDR3 consists of 13 residues. With 1 base removed from V and 10 bases from J, the gap between germline ends came to 11 bases.

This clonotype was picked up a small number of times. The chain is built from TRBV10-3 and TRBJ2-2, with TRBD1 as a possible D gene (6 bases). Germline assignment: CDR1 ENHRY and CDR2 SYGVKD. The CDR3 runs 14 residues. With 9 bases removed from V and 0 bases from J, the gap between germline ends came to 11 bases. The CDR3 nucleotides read TGTGCCATAAGGACAGAAGCGAACACCGGGGAGCTGTTTTTT. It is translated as CAIRTEANTGELFF.

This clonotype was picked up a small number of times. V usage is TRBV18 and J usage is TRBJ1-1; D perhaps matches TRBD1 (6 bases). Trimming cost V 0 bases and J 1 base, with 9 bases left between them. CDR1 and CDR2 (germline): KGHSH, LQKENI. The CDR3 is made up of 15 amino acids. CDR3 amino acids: CASSPPKGGNTEAFF. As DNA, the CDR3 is TGTGCCAGCTCACCACCGAAGGGGGGGAACACTGAAGCTTTCTTT. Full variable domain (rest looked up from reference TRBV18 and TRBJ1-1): NAGVMQNPRHLVRRRGQEARLRCSPMKGHSHVYWYRQLPEEGLKFMVYLQKENIIDESGMPKERFSAEFPKEGPSILRIQQVVRGDSAAYFCASSPPKGGNTEAFFGQGTRLTVV.

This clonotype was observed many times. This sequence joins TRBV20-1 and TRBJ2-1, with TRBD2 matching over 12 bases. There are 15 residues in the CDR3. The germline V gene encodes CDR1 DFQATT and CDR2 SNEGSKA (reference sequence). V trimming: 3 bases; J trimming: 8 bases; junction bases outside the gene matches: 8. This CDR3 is CSASAPGLAGHEQFF. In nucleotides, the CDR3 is TGCAGTGCTAGTGCACCGGGACTAGCGGGCCATGAGCAGTTCTTC.

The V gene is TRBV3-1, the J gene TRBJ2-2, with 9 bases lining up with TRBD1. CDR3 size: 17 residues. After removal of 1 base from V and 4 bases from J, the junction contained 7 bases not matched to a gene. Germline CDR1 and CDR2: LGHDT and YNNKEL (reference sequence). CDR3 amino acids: CASSQAPGQGGTGELFF. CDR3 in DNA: TGTGCCAGCAGCCAAGCTCCGGGACAGGGAGGCACCGGGGAGCTGTTTTTT.

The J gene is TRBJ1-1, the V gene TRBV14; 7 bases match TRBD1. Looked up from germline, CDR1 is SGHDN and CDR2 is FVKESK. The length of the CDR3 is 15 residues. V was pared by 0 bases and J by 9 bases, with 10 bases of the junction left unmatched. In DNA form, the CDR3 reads TGTGCCAGCAGCCAAGACGAGGGGGCCGACCCAAAAGCTTTCTTT. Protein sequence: CASSQDEGADPKAFF.

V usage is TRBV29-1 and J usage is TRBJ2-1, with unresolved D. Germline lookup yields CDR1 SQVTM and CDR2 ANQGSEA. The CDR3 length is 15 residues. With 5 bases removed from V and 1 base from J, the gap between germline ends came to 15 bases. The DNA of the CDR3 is TGCAGCGTTCGAGCTCTTTCAGGATCCTACAATGAGCAGTTCTTC. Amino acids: CSVRALSGSYNEQFF.

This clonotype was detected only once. CDR3 nucleotide sequence: TGCAGTGCTAGAATGGGGTCGGGGCCTTCCTACGAGCAGTACTTC. Residues: CSARMGSGPSYEQYF. The V gene is TRBV20-1, the J gene TRBJ2-7; tentatively, D is TRBD1 or TRBD2 (5 bases each). The CDR3 sequence is 15 residues long. Germline values: CDR1 DFQATT, CDR2 SNEGSKA (reference sequence). Trimming took 2 bases from V and 1 from J, leaving 15 bases between them.

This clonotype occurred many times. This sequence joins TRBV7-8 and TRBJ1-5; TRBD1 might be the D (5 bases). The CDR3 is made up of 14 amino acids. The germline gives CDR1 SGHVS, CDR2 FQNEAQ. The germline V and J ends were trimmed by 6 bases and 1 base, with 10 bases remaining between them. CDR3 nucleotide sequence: TGTGCCAGCAGACAAGGGGCGAGCAATCAGCCCCAGCATTTT. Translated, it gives CASRQGASNQPQHF.

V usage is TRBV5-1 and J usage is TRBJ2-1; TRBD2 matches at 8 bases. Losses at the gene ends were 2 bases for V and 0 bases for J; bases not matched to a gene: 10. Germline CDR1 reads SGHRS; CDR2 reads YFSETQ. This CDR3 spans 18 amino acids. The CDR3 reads CASSFFGLAEGSYNEQFF. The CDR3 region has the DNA TGCGCCAGCAGCTTCTTCGGACTAGCAGAGGGCTCCTACAATGAGCAGTTCTTC.

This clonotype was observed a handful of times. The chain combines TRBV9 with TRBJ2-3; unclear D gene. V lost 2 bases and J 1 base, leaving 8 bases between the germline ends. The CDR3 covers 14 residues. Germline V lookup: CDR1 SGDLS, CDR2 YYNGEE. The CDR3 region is CASSVARGTDTQYF. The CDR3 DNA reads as TGTGCCAGCAGCGTGGCTAGGGGCACAGATACGCAGTATTTT.

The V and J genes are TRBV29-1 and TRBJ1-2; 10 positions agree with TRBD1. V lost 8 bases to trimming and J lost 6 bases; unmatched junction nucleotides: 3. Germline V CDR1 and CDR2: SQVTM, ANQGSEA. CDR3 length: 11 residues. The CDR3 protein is CSTDRGHGYTF. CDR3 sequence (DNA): TGCAGCACTGACAGGGGGCATGGCTACACCTTC.

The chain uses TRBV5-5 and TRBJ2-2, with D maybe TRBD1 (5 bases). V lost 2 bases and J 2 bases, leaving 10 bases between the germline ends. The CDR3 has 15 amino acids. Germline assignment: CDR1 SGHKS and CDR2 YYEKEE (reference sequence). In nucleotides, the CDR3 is TGTGCCAGCAGCTTTTTTGGACAAAACACCGGGGAGCTGTTTTTT. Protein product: CASSFFGQNTGELFF.

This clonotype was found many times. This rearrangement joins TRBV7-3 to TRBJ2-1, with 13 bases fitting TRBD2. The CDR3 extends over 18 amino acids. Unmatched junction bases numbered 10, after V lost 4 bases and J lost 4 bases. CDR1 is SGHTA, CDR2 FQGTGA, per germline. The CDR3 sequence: CASSSPPGLAGLYNEQFF. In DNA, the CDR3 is TGTGCCAGCAGCTCCCCCCCGGGACTAGCGGGACTATACAATGAGCAGTTCTTC.

Here the CDR3 reads CASSLEEVGGSPLHF. In nucleotides, the CDR3 is TGCGCCAGCAGCTTGGAGGAGGTTGGGGGTTCACCCCTCCACTTT. The chain uses TRBV5-1 and TRBJ1-6; possible D gene TRBD1, 5 bases. CDR3 length: 15 residues. V lost 0 bases and J lost 9, with 13 bases in between. CDR1 is SGHRS, CDR2 YFSETQ, per germline. The entire variable domain, with the rest obtained from reference TRBV5-1 and TRBJ1-6, is as follows: KAGVTQTPRYLIKTRGQQVTLSCSPISGHRSVSWYQQTPGQGLQFLFEYFSETQRNKGNFPGRFSGRQFSNSRSEMNVSTLELGDSALYLCASSLEEVGGSPLHFGNGTRLTVT.

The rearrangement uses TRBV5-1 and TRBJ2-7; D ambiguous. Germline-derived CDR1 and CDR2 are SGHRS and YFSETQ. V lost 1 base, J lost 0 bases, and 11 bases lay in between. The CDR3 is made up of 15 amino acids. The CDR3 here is CASSLFPEHSYEQYF. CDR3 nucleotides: TGCGCCAGCAGCTTGTTTCCGGAACACTCCTACGAGCAGTACTTC.

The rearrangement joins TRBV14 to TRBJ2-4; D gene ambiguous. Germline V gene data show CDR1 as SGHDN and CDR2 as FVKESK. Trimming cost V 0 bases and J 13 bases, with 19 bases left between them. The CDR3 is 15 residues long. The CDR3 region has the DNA TGTGCCAGCAGCCAAGAAAACTGGAAACGGTTACGACAGTACTTC. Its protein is CASSQENWKRLRQYF.

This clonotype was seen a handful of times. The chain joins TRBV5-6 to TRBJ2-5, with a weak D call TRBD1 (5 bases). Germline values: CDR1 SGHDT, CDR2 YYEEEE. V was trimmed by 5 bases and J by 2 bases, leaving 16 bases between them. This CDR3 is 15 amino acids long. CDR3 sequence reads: CASSPLGGAQETQYF. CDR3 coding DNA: TGTGCCAGCAGTCCCCTTGGTGGGGCTCAAGAGACCCAGTACTTC.

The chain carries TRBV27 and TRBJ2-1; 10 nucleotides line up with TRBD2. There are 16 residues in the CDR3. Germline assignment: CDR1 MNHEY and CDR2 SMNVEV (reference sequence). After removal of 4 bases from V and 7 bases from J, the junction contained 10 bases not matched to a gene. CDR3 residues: CASSSTLAGVRNEQFF. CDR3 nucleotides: TGTGCCAGCAGTTCGACCCTAGCGGGGGTACGGAATGAGCAGTTCTTC.

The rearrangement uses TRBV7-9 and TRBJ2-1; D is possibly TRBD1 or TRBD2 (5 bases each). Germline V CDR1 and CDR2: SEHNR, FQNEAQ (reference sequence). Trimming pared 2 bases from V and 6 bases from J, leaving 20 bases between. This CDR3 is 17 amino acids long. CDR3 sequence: CASSLPRDLWGINEQFF. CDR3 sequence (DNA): TGTGCCAGCAGCTTACCGAGGGACCTCTGGGGTATCAATGAGCAGTTCTTC.

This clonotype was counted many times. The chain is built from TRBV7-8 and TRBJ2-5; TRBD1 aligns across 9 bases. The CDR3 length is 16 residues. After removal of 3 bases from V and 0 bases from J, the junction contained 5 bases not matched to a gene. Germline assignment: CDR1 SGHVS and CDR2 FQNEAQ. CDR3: CASSFGRTGDQETQYF. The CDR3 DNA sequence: TGTGCCAGCAGCTTTGGTAGGACAGGGGACCAAGAGACCCAGTACTTC.

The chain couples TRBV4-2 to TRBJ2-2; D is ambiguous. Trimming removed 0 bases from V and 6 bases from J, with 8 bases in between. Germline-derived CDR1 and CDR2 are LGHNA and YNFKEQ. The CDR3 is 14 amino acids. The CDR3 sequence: CASSQENGPGELFF. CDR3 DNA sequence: TGTGCCAGCAGCCAAGAGAATGGGCCCGGGGAGCTGTTTTTT.

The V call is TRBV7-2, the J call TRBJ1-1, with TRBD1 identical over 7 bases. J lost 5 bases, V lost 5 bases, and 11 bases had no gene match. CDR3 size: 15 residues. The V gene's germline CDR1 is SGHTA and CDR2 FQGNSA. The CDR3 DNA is TGTGCCAGCAGCCCAGGGGGGCAGAGGTTGACTGAAGCTTTCTTT. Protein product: CASSPGGQRLTEAFF.

The CDR3 DNA is TGTGCCATCAGTGACCCACTAGACTCTAACGGTGGTGAAAAACTGTTTTTT. Its translation: CAISDPLDSNGGEKLFF. V usage is TRBV10-3 and J usage is TRBJ1-4; D gene ambiguous. This CDR3 spans 17 amino acids. Germline V lookup: CDR1 ENHRY, CDR2 SYGVKD. V lost 3 bases, J lost 7 bases, and 21 bases lay in between.

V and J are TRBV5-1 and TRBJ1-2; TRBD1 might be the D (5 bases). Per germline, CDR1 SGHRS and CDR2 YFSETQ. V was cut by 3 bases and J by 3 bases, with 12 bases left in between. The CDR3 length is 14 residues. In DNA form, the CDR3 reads TGCGCCAGCAGCTCGCGGGAAGGGGACTATGGCTACACCTTC. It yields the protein CASSSREGDYGYTF. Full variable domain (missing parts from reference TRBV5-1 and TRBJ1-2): KAGVTQTPRYLIKTRGQQVTLSCSPISGHRSVSWYQQTPGQGLQFLFEYFSETQRNKGNFPGRFSGRQFSNSRSEMNVSTLELGDSALYLCASSSREGDYGYTFGSGTRLTVV.